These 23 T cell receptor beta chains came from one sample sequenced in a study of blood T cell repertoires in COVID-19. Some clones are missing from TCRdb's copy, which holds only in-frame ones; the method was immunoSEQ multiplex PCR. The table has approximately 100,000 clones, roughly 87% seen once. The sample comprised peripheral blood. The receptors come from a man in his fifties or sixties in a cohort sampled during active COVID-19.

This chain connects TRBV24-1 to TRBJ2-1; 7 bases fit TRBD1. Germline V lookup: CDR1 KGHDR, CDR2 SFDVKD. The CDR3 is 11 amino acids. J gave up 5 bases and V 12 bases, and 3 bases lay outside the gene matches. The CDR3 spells CASGQNNEQFF. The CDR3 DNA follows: TGTGCCTCGGGACAGAACAATGAGCAGTTCTTC.

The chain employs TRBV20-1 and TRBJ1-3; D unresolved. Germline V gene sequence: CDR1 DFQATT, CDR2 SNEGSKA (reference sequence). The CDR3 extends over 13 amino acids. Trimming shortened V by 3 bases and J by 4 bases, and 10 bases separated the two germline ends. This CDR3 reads CSASPSRGNTIYF. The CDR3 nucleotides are TGCAGTGCTAGTCCGAGCAGGGGAAACACCATATATTTT.

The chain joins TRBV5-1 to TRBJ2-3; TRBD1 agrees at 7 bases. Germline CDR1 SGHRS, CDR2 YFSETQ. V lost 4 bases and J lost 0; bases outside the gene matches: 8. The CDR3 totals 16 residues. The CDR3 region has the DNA TGCGCCAGCAGCCGCGATGGGACAGCTAGCACAGATACGCAGTATTTT. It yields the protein CASSRDGTASTDTQYF. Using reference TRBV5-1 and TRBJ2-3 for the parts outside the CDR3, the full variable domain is KAGVTQTPRYLIKTRGQQVTLSCSPISGHRSVSWYQQTPGQGLQFLFEYFSETQRNKGNFPGRFSGRQFSNSRSEMNVSTLELGDSALYLCASSRDGTASTDTQYFGPGTRLTVL.

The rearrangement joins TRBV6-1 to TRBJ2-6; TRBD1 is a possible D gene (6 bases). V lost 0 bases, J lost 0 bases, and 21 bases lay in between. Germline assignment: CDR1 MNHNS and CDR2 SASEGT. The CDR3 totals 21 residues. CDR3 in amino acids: CASSEALRDKRTRSGANVLTF. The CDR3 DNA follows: TGTGCCAGCAGTGAAGCGCTTCGGGACAAGCGGACTCGCTCTGGGGCCAACGTCCTGACTTTC.

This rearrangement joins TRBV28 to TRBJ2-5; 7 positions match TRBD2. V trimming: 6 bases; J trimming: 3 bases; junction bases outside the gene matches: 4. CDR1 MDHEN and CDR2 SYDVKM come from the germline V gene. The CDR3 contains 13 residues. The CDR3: CASSLGGKETQYF. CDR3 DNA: TGTGCCAGCAGCTTGGGGGGGAAAGAGACCCAGTACTTC.

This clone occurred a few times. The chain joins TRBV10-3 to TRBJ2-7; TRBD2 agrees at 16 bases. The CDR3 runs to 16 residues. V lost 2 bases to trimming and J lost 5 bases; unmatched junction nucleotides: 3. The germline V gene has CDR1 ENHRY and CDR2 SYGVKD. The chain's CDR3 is CAISERGLAGGHEQYF. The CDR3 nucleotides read TGTGCCATCAGTGAGAGGGGACTAGCGGGGGGGCACGAGCAGTACTTC.

CDR3 coding DNA: TGCGCCAGCGCTCCGGCCCAGGACACGATGAATTCACCCCTCCACTTT. Protein product: CASAPAQDTMNSPLHF. V is TRBV10-2 and J is TRBJ1-6; TRBD1 is a possible D gene (5 bases). Trimming shortened V by 8 bases and J by 7 bases, and 21 bases separated the two germline ends. This CDR3 has 16 amino acids. Germline V lookup: CDR1 WSHSY, CDR2 SAAADI.

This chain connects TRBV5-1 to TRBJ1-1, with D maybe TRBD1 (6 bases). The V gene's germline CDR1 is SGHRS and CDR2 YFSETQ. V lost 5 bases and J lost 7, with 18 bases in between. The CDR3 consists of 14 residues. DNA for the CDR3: TGCGCCAGCAGTATTGGGGGCCGAACGGGTGAAGCTTTCTTT. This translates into CASSIGGRTGEAFF.

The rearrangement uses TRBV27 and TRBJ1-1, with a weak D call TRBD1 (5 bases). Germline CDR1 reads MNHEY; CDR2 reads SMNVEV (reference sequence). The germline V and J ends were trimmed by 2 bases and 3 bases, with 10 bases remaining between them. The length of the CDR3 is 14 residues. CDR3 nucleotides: TGTGCCAGCAGTTTAGCTGGCAGGGACACTGAAGCTTTCTTT. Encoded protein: CASSLAGRDTEAFF.

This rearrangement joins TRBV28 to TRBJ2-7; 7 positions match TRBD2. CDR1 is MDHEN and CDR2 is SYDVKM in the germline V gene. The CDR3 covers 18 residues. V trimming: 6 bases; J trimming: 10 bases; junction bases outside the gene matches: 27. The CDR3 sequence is CASSYTLWGAGPKADQYV. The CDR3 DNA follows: TGTGCCAGCAGCTACACGCTTTGGGGAGCGGGGCCGAAAGCCGACCAGTACGTC.

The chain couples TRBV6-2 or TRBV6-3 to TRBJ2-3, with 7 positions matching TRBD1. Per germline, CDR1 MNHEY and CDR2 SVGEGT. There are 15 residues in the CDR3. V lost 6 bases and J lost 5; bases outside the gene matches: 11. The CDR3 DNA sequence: TGTGCCAGCAGCCGACAGGGAAGGGGAAGAGATACGCAGTATTTT. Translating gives CASSRQGRGRDTQYF.

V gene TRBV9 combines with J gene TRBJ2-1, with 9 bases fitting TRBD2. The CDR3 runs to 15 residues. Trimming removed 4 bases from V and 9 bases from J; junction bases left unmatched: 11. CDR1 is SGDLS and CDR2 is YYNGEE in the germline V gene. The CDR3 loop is CASSRGGGGASEQFF. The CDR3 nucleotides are TGTGCCAGCAGCCGAGGCGGCGGGGGGGCCTCTGAGCAGTTCTTC.

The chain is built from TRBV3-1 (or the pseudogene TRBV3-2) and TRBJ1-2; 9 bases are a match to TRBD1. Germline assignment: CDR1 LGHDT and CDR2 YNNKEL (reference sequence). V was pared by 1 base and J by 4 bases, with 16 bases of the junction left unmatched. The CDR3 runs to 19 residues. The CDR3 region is CASSQGPGTRDRAFYGYTF. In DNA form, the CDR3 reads TGTGCCAGCAGCCAAGGACCCGGGACCCGGGACAGGGCTTTCTATGGCTACACCTTC.

CDR3 sequence: CASSDRGAFGNTIYF. CDR3 nucleotide sequence: TGTGCCAGCTCGGACAGGGGTGCTTTTGGAAACACCATATATTTT. This chain joins TRBV6-5 and TRBJ1-3; 9 bases align to TRBD1. The CDR3 length is 15 residues. Germline V gene lookup returns CDR1 MNHEY and CDR2 SVGAGI. The V segment lost 8 bases and the J segment 3 bases; nucleotides outside the gene matches: 8.

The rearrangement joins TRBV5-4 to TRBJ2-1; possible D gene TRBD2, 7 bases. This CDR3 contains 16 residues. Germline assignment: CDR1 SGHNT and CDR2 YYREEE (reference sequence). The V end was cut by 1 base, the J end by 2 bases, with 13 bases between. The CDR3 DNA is TGTGCCAGCAGCTTGCAGACGGGGGGCCCCTACAATGAGCAGTTCTTC. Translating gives CASSLQTGGPYNEQFF.

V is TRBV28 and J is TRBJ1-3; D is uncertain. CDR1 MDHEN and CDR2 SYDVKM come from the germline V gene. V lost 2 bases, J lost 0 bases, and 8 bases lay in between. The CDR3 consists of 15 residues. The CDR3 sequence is CASSLTVLSGNTIYF. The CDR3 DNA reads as TGTGCCAGCAGTTTAACGGTCCTCTCTGGAAACACCATATATTTT.

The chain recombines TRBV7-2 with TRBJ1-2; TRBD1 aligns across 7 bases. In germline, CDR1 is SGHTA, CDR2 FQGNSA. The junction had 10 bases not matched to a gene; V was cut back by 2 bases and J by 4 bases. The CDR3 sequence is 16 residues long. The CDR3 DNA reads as TGTGCCAGCAGCTTAACGACAGGGCGTCTAGGCTATGGCTACACCTTC. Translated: CASSLTTGRLGYGYTF. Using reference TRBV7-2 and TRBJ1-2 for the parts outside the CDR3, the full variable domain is GAGVSQSPSNKVTEKGKDVELRCDPISGHTALYWYRQSLGQGLEFLIYFQGNSAPDKSGLPSDRFSAERTGGSVSTLTIQRTQQEDSAVYLCASSLTTGRLGYGYTFGSGTRLTVV.

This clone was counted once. Here the CDR3 reads CASSVVPGGGAGDTQYF. CDR3 nucleotides: TGTGCCAGCAGCGTAGTTCCGGGCGGGGGGGCTGGAGATACGCAGTATTTT. The genes are TRBV9 and TRBJ2-3; 9 bases agree with TRBD2. The germline CDR1 and CDR2 sequences are SGDLS and YYNGEE. The V segment lost 0 bases and the J segment 5 bases; nucleotides outside the gene matches: 10. The CDR3 is made up of 17 amino acids.

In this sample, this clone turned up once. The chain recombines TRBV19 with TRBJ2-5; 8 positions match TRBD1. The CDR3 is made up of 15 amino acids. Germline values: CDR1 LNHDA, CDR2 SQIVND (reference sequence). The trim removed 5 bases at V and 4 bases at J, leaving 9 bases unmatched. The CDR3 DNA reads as TGTGCCAGTAGTGCCCCCGGACAGGGTAGAGAGACCCAGTACTTC. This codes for CASSAPGQGRETQYF. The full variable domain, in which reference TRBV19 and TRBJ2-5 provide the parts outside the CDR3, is DGGITQSPKYLFRKEGQNVTLSCEQNLNHDAMYWYRQDPGQGLRLIYYSQIVNDFQKGDIAEGYSVSREKKESFPLTVTSAQKNPTAFYLCASSAPGQGRETQYFGPGTRLLVL.

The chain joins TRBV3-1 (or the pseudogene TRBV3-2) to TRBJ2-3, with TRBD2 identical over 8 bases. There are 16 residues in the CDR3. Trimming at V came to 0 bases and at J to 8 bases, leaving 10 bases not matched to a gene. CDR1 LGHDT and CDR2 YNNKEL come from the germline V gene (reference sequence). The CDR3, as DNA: TGTGCCAGCAGCCAAGAAATGGCGGGGGGCCTAAGTACGCAGTATTTT. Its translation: CASSQEMAGGLSTQYF.

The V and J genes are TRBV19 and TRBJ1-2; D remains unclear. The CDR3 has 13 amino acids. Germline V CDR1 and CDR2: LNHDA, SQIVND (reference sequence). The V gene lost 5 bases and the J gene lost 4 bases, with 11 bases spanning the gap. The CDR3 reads CASSPRLAYGYTF. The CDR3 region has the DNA TGTGCCAGTAGTCCCAGGTTGGCCTATGGCTACACCTTC.

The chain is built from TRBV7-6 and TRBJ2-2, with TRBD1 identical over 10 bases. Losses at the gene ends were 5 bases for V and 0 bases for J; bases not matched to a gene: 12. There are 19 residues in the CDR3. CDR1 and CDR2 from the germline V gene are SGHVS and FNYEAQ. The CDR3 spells CASSPRQGADSANTGELFF. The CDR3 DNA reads TGTGCCAGCAGCCCACGACAGGGGGCCGATTCGGCGAACACCGGGGAGCTGTTTTTT. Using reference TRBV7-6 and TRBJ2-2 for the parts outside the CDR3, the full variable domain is GAGVSQSPRYKVTKRGQDVALRCDPISGHVSLYWYRQALGQGPEFLTYFNYEAQQDKSGLPNDRFSAERPEGSISTLTIQRTEQRDSAMYRCASSPRQGADSANTGELFFGEGSRLTVL.

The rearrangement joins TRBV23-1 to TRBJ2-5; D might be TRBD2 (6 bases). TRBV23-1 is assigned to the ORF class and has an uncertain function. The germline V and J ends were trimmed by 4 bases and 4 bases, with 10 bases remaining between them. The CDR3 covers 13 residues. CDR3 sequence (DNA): TGCGCCAGCAGTCCCGGGACTGGAGAGACCCAGTACTTC. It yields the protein CASSPGTGETQYF.